The present entry profiles one TCR beta chain with its context. The target antigen is unknown. The data belong to a study of cytomegalovirus exposure and HLA in healthy donors. Whole-study results and caveats: Most subjects' HLA-A and HLA-B alleles were reportedly predicted from TCR beta sequences.

The CDR3 covers 14 residues. Germline V gene sequence: CDR1 SNHLY, CDR2 FYNNEI. The study ran its PCR with 60 Vbeta and 13 Jbeta primers. Method: immunoSEQ multiplex PCR; TCRdb's copy keeps in-frame clones and lacks some. Of tens of thousands of clones listed, less than 10% are singletons. The rearrangement links TRBV2 to TRBJ2-5, with 8 bases matching TRBD2. The DNA end lines up better with TRBJ2-7; the J call may be wrong. The TCR comes from a man aged 45-65 years in good health and CMV-seronegative. Sequenced: PBMCs. Here the CDR3 reads CASILSGMGYEQYF. The DNA of the CDR3 is TGTGCCAGCATCCTTAGCGGGATGGGATACGAGCAGTACTTC.